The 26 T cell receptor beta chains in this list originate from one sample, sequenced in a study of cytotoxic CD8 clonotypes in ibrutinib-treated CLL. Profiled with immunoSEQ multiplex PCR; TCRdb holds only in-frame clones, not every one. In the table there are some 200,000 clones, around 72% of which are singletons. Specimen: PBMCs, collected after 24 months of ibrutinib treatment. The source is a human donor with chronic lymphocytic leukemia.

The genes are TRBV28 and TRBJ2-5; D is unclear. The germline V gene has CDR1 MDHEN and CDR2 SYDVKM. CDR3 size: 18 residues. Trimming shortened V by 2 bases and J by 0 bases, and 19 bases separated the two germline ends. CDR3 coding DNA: TGTGCCAGCAGTTTAACTGGACGGATCGATCCCTACCAAGAGACCCAGTACTTC. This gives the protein CASSLTGRIDPYQETQYF.

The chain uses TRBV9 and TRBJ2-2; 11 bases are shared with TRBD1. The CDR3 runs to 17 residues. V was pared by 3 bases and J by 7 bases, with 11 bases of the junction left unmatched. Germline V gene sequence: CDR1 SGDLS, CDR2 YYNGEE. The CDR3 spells CASSGAPGQGVVGELFF. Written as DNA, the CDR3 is TGTGCCAGCAGCGGAGCACCGGGACAGGGGGTCGTCGGGGAGCTGTTTTTT.

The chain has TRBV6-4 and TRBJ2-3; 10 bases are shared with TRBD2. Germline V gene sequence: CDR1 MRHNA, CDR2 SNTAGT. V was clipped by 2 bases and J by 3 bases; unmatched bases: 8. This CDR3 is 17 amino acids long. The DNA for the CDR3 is TGTGCCAGCAGTGACCCCCGTTTGGGACTAGCGACAGATACGCAGTATTTT. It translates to CASSDPRLGLATDTQYF.

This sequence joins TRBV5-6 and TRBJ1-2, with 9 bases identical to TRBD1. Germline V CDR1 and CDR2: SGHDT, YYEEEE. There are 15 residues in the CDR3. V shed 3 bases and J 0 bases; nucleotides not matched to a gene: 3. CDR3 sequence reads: CASSSTGGTNYGYTF. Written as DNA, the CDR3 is TGTGCCAGCAGCTCGACAGGGGGAACTAACTATGGCTACACCTTC.

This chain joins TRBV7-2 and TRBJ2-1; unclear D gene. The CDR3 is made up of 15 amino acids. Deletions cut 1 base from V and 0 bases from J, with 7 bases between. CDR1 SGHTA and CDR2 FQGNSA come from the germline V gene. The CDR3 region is CASSLEPSSYNEQFF. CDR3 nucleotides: TGTGCCAGCAGCTTAGAGCCGAGCTCCTACAATGAGCAGTTCTTC.

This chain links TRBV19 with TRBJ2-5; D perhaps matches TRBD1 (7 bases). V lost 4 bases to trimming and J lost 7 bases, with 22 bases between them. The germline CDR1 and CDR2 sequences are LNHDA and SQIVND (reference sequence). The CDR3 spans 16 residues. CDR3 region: CASSTDGRGGWGTQYF. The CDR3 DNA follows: TGTGCCAGTAGTACTGACGGGAGAGGGGGCTGGGGGACCCAGTACTTC.

CDR3 in amino acids: CASSLESGRARGEQFF. In nucleotides, the CDR3 is TGTGCCAGCAGCTTAGAAAGCGGGAGGGCCCGTGGTGAGCAGTTCTTC. The chain is built from TRBV7-6 and TRBJ2-1; TRBD2 matches 10 bases. CDR3 length equals 16 residues. Per the germline V gene, CDR1 is SGHVS and CDR2 is FNYEAQ. The V gene end was trimmed by 1 base and the J gene end by 9 bases; junction bases not matched to a gene: 9.

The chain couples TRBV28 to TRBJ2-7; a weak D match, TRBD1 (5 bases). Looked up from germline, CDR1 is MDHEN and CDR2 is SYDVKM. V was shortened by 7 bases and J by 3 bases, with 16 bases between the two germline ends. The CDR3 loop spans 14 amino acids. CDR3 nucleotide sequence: TGTGCCAGCAAAGGATCAGGGCCTATCTACGAGCAGTACTTC. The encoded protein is CASKGSGPIYEQYF.

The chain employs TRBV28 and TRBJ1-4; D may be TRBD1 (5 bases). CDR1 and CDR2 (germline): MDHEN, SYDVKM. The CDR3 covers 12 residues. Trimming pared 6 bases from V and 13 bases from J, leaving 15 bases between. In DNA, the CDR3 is TGTGCCAGCAGCCCAATAGCTAGGGGACTGTTTTTT. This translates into CASSPIARGLFF.

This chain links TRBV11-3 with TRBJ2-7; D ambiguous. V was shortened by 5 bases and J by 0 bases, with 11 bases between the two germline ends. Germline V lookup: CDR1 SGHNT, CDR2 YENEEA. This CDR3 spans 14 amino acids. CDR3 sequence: CASSPDRNSYEQYF. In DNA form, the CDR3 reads TGTGCCAGCAGCCCGGACCGCAACTCCTACGAGCAGTACTTC.

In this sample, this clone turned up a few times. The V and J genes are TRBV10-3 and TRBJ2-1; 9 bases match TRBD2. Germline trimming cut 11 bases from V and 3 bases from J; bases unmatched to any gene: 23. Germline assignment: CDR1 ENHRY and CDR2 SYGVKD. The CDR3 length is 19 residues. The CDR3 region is CAAPDMAGGSPFYYNEQFF. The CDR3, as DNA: TGTGCCGCACCCGATATGGCGGGAGGGTCCCCATTCTACTACAATGAGCAGTTCTTC.

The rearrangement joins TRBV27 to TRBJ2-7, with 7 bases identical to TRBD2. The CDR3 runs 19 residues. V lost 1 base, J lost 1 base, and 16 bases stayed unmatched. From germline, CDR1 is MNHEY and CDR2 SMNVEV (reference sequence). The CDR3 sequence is CASSLYPPITGGGSYEQYF. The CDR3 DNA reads TGTGCCAGCAGTTTATACCCGCCCATTACGGGAGGTGGGTCCTACGAGCAGTACTTC.

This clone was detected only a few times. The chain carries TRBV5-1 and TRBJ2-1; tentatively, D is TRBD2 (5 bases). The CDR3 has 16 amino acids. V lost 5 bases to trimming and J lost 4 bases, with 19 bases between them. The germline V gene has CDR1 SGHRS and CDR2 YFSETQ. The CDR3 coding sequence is TGCGCCAGCAGTATTGAAGGGCGGGCCCAATACAATGAGCAGTTCTTC. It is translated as CASSIEGRAQYNEQFF.

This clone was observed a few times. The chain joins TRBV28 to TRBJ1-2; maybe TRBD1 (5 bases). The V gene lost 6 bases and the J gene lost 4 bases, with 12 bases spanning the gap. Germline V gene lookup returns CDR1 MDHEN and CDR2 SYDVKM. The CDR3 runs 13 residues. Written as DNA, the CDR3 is TGTGCCAGCAGAGGACTCGACAGCTATGGCTACACCTTC. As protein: CASRGLDSYGYTF.

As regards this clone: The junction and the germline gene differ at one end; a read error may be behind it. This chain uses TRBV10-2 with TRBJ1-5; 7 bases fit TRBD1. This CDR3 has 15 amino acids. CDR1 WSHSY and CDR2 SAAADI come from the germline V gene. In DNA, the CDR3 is TGCGCCAGCAGTCATGGACAGGCCCACAATCAACCCCAGCATTTT. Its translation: CASSHGQAHNQPQHF.

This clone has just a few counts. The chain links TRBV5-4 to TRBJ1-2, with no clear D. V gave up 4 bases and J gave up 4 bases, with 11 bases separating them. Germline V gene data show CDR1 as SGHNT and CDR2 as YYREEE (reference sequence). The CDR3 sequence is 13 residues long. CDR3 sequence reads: CASSAGEFYGYTF. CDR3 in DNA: TGTGCCAGCAGCGCCGGGGAATTCTATGGCTACACCTTC.

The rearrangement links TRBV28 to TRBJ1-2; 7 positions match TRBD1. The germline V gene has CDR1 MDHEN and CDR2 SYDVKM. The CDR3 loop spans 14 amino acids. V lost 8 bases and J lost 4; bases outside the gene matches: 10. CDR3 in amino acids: CASWPTGLGYGYTF. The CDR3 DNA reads TGTGCCAGCTGGCCGACAGGGCTCGGCTATGGCTACACCTTC.

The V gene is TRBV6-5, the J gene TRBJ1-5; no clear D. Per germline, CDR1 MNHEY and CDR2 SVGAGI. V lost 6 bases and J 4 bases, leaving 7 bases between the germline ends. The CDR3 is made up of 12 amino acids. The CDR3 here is CASSTTNQPQHF. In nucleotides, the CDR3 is TGTGCCAGCAGCACCACGAATCAGCCCCAGCATTTT.

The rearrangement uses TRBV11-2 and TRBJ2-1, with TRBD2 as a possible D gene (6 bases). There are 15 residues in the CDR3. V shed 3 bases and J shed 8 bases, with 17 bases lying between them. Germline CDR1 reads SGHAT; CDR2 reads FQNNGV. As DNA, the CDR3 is TGTGCCAGCAGCTTTTGGGCGGAGGGGATGGATGAGCAGTTCTTC. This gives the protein CASSFWAEGMDEQFF. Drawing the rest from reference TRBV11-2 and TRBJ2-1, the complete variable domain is EAGVAQSPRYKIIEKRQSVAFWCNPISGHATLYWYQQILGQGPKLLIQFQNNGVVDDSQLPKDRFSAERLKGVDSTLKIQPAKLEDSAVYLCASSFWAEGMDEQFFGPGTRLTVL.

Here the CDR3 DNA reads TGTGCCAGCAGCTTATGGGCAGGCAGTGAAGCTTTCTTT. The encoded protein is CASSLWAGSEAFF. The chain carries TRBV11-3 and TRBJ1-1; D is unresolved. Germline-derived CDR1 and CDR2 are SGHNT and YENEEA. The V and J ends lost 2 bases and 7 bases respectively, with 11 bases between them. The CDR3 has 13 amino acids. The full variable domain, with the rest looked up from reference TRBV11-3 and TRBJ1-1, is EAGVVQSPRYKIIEKKQPVAFWCNPISGHNTLYWYLQNLGQGPELLIRYENEEAVDDSQLPKDRFSAERLKGVDSTLKIQPAELGDSAVYLCASSLWAGSEAFFGQGTRLTVV.

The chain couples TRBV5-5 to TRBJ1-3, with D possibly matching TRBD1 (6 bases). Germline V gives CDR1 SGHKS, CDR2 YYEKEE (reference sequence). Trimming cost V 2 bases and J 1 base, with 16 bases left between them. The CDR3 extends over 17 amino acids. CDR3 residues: CASSFILLTGSGNTIYF. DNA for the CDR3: TGTGCCAGCAGCTTCATCCTCTTAACAGGGTCTGGAAACACCATATATTTT.

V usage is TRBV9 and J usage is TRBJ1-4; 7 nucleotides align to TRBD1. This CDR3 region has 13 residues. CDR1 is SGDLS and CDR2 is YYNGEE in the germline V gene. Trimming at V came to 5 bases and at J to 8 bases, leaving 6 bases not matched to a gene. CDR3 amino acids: CASSGQEGEKLFF. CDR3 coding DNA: TGTGCCAGCAGTGGACAGGAGGGCGAAAAACTGTTTTTT.

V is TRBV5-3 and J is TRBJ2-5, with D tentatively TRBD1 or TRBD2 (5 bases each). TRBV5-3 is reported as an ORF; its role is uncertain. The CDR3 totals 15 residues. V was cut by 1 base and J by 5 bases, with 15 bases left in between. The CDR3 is CARSLILGEWETQYF. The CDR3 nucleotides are TGTGCCAGAAGCTTGATTTTAGGGGAGTGGGAGACCCAGTACTTC.

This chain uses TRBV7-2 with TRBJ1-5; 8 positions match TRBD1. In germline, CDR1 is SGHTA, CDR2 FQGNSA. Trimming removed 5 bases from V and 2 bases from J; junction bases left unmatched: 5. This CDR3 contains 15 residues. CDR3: CASSLGGQGNQPQHF. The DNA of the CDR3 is TGTGCCAGCAGCCTGGGGGGACAGGGCAATCAGCCCCAGCATTTT.

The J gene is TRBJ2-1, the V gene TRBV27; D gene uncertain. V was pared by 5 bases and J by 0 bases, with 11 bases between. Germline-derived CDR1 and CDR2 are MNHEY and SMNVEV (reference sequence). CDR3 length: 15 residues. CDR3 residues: CASSALVGSYNEQFF. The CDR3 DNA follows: TGTGCCAGCAGTGCATTAGTAGGCTCCTACAATGAGCAGTTCTTC.

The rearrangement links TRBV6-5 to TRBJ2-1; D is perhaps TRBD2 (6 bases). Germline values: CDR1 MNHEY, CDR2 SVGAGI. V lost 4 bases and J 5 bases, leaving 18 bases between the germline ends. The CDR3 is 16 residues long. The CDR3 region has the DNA TGTGCCAGCAGTTCAATTTCGGGACTTTTAGACAATGAGCAGTTCTTC. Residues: CASSSISGLLDNEQFF.